Listed here are 26 T cell receptor beta chains from one sample, sequenced in a study of radiotherapy plus CTLA-4 blockade in lung cancer (dated by TCRdb to 2017 to 2018). Library generation was performed with the immunoSEQ multiplex PCR assay. The clones in this table, taken by TCRdb from immuneACCESS, are in-frame only. Not every clone is retained; where verified, under half of the shortfall comes from an unresolved V gene, and the cause of the rest is unknown. Recorded for this sample are some 60,000 clones; about 72% of them occurred a single time. The ten top clones hold 2.9% of the sample. Sequences were derived from peripheral blood, sampled from a patient treated with radiotherapy plus ipilimumab. The origin of the receptors is a human donor with non-small cell lung cancer who had a complete response to radiotherapy plus ipilimumab.

The chain has TRBV19 and TRBJ1-2; TRBD1 matches at 11 bases. The trim removed 7 bases at V and 5 bases at J, leaving 15 bases unmatched. The CDR3 runs 17 residues. Per the germline V gene, CDR1 is LNHDA and CDR2 is SQIVND (reference sequence). This CDR3 is CASIKSRTGGNLYGYTF. The CDR3, as DNA: TGTGCCAGTATTAAATCCCGGACAGGGGGCAATCTATATGGCTACACCTTC.

This clone was counted only a few times. The V gene is TRBV5-1, the J gene TRBJ1-2; 8 bases agree with TRBD1. This CDR3 comprises 15 residues. V shed 0 bases and J 6 bases; nucleotides not matched to a gene: 7. Germline V gene lookup returns CDR1 SGHRS and CDR2 YFSETQ. CDR3 in amino acids: CASSLAQGARDGYTF. In DNA form, the CDR3 reads TGCGCCAGCAGCTTGGCTCAGGGGGCGCGTGATGGCTACACCTTC.

The rearrangement joins TRBV28 to TRBJ2-7, with D maybe TRBD2 (7 bases). Trimming removed 11 bases at V and 0 bases at J, with 14 bases between. Looked up from germline, CDR1 is MDHEN and CDR2 is SYDVKM. The length of the CDR3 is 13 residues. The CDR3 DNA sequence: TGTGCCTCGACTAGGGGGGGCTCCTACGAGCAGTACTTC. Amino acid sequence: CASTRGGSYEQYF.

The chain has TRBV11-2 and TRBJ2-6; no definite D call. The germline V gene encodes CDR1 SGHAT and CDR2 FQNNGV. V gave up 8 bases and J gave up 0 bases, with 23 bases separating them. The CDR3 has 19 amino acids. The CDR3, as DNA: TGTGCCAGCTCTCCGGGTTTAGGATCGCGCCGCTCTGGGGCCAACGTCCTGACTTTC. Translated: CASSPGLGSRRSGANVLTF.

The chain joins TRBV7-9 to TRBJ1-2, with TRBD1 matching over 11 bases. The CDR3 contains 16 residues. Trimming took 2 bases from V and 5 from J; bases not matched to a gene: 7. The germline CDR1 and CDR2 sequences are SEHNR and FQNEAQ (reference sequence). This CDR3 is CASSLSKGQGVYGYTF. The CDR3 coding sequence is TGTGCCAGCAGCTTAAGTAAGGGACAGGGGGTATATGGCTACACCTTC.

The chain carries TRBV2 and TRBJ2-7; D perhaps matches TRBD1 (5 bases). Germline CDR1 SNHLY, CDR2 FYNNEI. The V end lost 6 bases, the J end lost 6 bases, and 9 bases lay between the germline ends. The CDR3 loop spans 11 amino acids. CDR3 loop: CASRAGPEQYF. The DNA of the CDR3 is TGTGCCAGCAGGGCAGGGCCCGAGCAGTACTTC.

The CDR3 DNA reads as TGTGCCAGCAGCAAAGAAAGGACAGAGCCCTACGAGCAGTACTTC. It yields the protein CASSKERTEPYEQYF. The rearrangement uses TRBV21-1 and TRBJ2-7; no check of the table's D call, TRBD1, against the DNA was made. TRBV21-1 is a pseudogene segment. This CDR3 is 15 amino acids long.

The chain employs TRBV7-9 and TRBJ2-1; D perhaps matches TRBD2 (5 bases). The CDR3 sequence is 14 residues long. Germline V lookup: CDR1 SEHNR, CDR2 FQNEAQ (reference sequence). Trimming pared 8 bases from V and 10 bases from J, leaving 21 bases between. The CDR3 nucleotides read TGTGCCAGCGAGAGGGCCGAGGTTCTCAGGGAGCAGTTCTTC. Translated, it gives CASERAEVLREQFF.

J is TRBJ1-2 and V is TRBV18, with 9 bases fitting TRBD1. Per germline, CDR1 KGHSH and CDR2 LQKENI. The CDR3 is 15 residues long. V gave up 3 bases and J gave up 7 bases; unmatched junction bases: 9. CDR3 coding DNA: TGTGCCAGCTCACCGTCAGCTAAACAGGGGGCTGGCTACACCTTC. Its translation is CASSPSAKQGAGYTF. Complete variable domain (other parts from reference TRBV18 and TRBJ1-2): NAGVMQNPRHLVRRRGQEARLRCSPMKGHSHVYWYRQLPEEGLKFMVYLQKENIIDESGMPKERFSAEFPKEGPSILRIQQVVRGDSAAYFCASSPSAKQGAGYTFGSGTRLTVV.

The rearrangement links TRBV9 to TRBJ1-4; 7 bases are a match to TRBD1. The length of the CDR3 is 16 residues. Germline-derived CDR1 and CDR2 are SGDLS and YYNGEE. V lost 3 bases to trimming and J lost 8 bases; unmatched junction nucleotides: 13. The chain's CDR3 is CASSGSTGSRGEKLFF. The CDR3 bases are TGTGCCAGCAGCGGCTCGACAGGGAGTAGAGGGGAAAAACTGTTTTTT.

V and J are TRBV27 and TRBJ2-7; 13 bases map to TRBD2. The CDR3 runs 18 residues. Germline values: CDR1 MNHEY, CDR2 SMNVEV (reference sequence). J was trimmed by 6 bases and V by 1 base; bases with no gene match: 12. CDR3 region: CASSLWGLAGFGASEQYF. The CDR3, as DNA: TGTGCCAGCAGTTTATGGGGACTAGCGGGATTTGGGGCCTCCGAGCAGTACTTC.

The J gene is TRBJ2-4, the V gene TRBV9; D might be TRBD2 (6 bases). CDR1 is SGDLS and CDR2 is YYNGEE in the germline V gene. V lost 4 bases, J lost 7 bases, and 24 bases lay in between. The CDR3 is 17 residues long. CDR3 amino acids: CASSPTSVGGNTNIQYF. In DNA form, the CDR3 reads TGTGCCAGCAGCCCAACCTCGGTCGGCGGGAACACTAACATTCAGTACTTC.

J is TRBJ1-1 and V is TRBV28; D is possibly TRBD1 (5 bases). CDR1 MDHEN and CDR2 SYDVKM come from the germline V gene. The CDR3 length is 14 residues. The V and J ends lost 5 bases and 5 bases respectively, with 15 bases between them. In nucleotides, the CDR3 is TGTGCCAGCAGTGGCTCTGGGGGGAAAACTGAAGCTTTCTTT. Translating it yields CASSGSGGKTEAFF.

J is TRBJ1-2 and V is TRBV5-4; TRBD1 agrees at 9 bases. Germline trimming cut 5 bases from V and 7 bases from J; bases unmatched to any gene: 6. CDR1 and CDR2 (germline): SGHNT, YYREEE (reference sequence). The CDR3 loop spans 13 amino acids. CDR3 amino acids: CASRGTGLSGYTF. Here the CDR3 DNA reads TGTGCCAGCAGAGGGACAGGGTTGAGTGGCTACACCTTC. Together with reference TRBV5-4 and TRBJ1-2, the CDR3 gives the full variable domain: ETGVTQSPTHLIKTRGQQVTLRCSSQSGHNTVSWYQQALGQGPQFIFQYYREEENGRGNFPPRFSGLQFPNYSSELNVNALELDDSALYLCASRGTGLSGYTFGSGTRLTVV.

This chain joins TRBV7-8 and TRBJ2-7, with D tentatively TRBD2 (6 bases). This CDR3 has 14 amino acids. V lost 8 bases and J 6 bases, leaving 20 bases between the germline ends. Per germline, CDR1 SGHVS and CDR2 FQNEAQ. The CDR3 spells CASSPGERRGEQYF. For the CDR3, the DNA is TGTGCCAGCTCGCCCGGGGAGAGGCGGGGCGAGCAGTACTTC.

The chain combines TRBV6-1 with TRBJ2-1; 10 positions agree with TRBD1. The CDR3 has 15 amino acids. The trim removed 7 bases at V and 6 bases at J, leaving 9 bases unmatched. Germline CDR1 reads MNHNS; CDR2 reads SASEGT. Written as DNA, the CDR3 is TGTGCCAGCACCATAGGGGACAGGGGAAGCAATGAGCAGTTCTTC. Translation: CASTIGDRGSNEQFF.

V is TRBV29-1 and J is TRBJ1-1; TRBD1 is a possible D gene (6 bases). V was pared by 7 bases and J by 4 bases, with 16 bases between. CDR1 is SQVTM and CDR2 is ANQGSEA in the germline V gene. CDR3 length: 13 amino acids. CDR3 sequence (DNA): TGCAGCGCTGAGGGGGGGTGGGTCACTGAAGCTTTCTTT. Translated: CSAEGGWVTEAFF.

V usage is TRBV5-1 and J usage is TRBJ1-4, with D unclear. Germline V gene lookup returns CDR1 SGHRS and CDR2 YFSETQ. V lost 0 bases, J lost 7 bases, and 10 bases lay in between. This CDR3 is built from 14 residues. The CDR3 region is CASSLDTVGEKLFF. CDR3 nucleotide sequence: TGCGCCAGCAGCTTGGACACAGTCGGTGAAAAACTGTTTTTT.

On this clone: This sample also contains other DNA sequences that code for the same CDR3. The chain uses TRBV2 and TRBJ1-6, with TRBD1 matching 9 bases. In germline, CDR1 is SNHLY, CDR2 FYNNEI. Trimming took 8 bases from V and 6 from J; bases not matched to a gene: 2. The CDR3 length is 13 residues. The DNA for the CDR3 is TGTGCCAGCGGGGGACAGGGTAATTCACCCCTCCACTTT. Amino acids: CASGGQGNSPLHF.

V is TRBV29-1 and J is TRBJ2-3, with D possibly being TRBD2 (6 bases). Germline V gene sequence: CDR1 SQVTM, CDR2 ANQGSEA. V was trimmed by 6 bases and J by 3 bases, leaving 16 bases between them. The CDR3 has 14 amino acids. CDR3 sequence: CSVGGEGLTDTQYF. The CDR3 nucleotides read TGCAGCGTCGGGGGAGAGGGGTTGACAGATACGCAGTATTTT.

The chain joins TRBV7-9 to TRBJ2-3; 12 bases match TRBD2. In germline, CDR1 is SEHNR, CDR2 FQNEAQ (reference sequence). This CDR3 has 17 amino acids. Trimming took 5 bases from V and 5 from J; bases not matched to a gene: 11. CDR3 sequence reads: CASSPDPLAGGRDTQYF. In nucleotides, the CDR3 is TGTGCCAGCAGCCCAGACCCCCTAGCGGGAGGGCGAGATACGCAGTATTTT.

The rearrangement uses TRBV5-5 and TRBJ2-4, with TRBD2 matching over 10 bases. Germline CDR1 reads SGHKS; CDR2 reads YYEKEE (reference sequence). Trimming at V came to 2 bases and at J to 1 base, leaving 9 bases not matched to a gene. The CDR3 consists of 18 residues. The CDR3 bases are TGTGCCAGCAGCTTCCCTAGCGGGGGTTCTCTCGCCAAAAACATTCAGTACTTC. Translated: CASSFPSGGSLAKNIQYF.

This clone was seen a few times. The chain employs TRBV15 and TRBJ2-4, with 9 positions matching TRBD1. The CDR3 spans 16 residues. V lost 2 bases, J lost 2 bases, and 4 bases stayed unmatched. Germline assignment: CDR1 LNHNV and CDR2 YYDKDF (reference sequence). The CDR3 spells CATSRLQGAPKNIQYF. The CDR3, as DNA: TGTGCCACCAGCAGATTACAGGGGGCGCCCAAAAACATTCAGTACTTC.

This rearrangement joins TRBV19 to TRBJ2-1, with 10 positions matching TRBD2. Germline trimming cut 1 base from V and 9 bases from J; bases unmatched to any gene: 9. The CDR3 consists of 16 residues. Germline CDR1 is LNHDA and CDR2 is SQIVND (reference sequence). CDR3 amino acids: CASSIAGSGRATEQFF. The CDR3 nucleotides read TGTGCCAGTAGTATAGCCGGCAGCGGGAGGGCCACTGAGCAGTTCTTC.

The rearrangement links TRBV6-6 to TRBJ2-7; D may be TRBD1 (6 bases). Deletions cut 2 bases from V and 2 bases from J, with 13 bases between. This CDR3 has 15 amino acids. Looked up from germline, CDR1 is MNHNY and CDR2 is SVGAGI (reference sequence). The CDR3 sequence: CASSYQGPNPYEQYF. CDR3 bases: TGTGCCAGCAGTTACCAGGGGCCCAACCCCTACGAGCAGTACTTC.

In this sample, this clone turned up a few times. The gene calls are TRBV28 and TRBJ2-7, with D possibly matching TRBD1 (6 bases). Between the trimmed V and J ends, which lost 6 bases and 5 bases, there was a span of 11 bases. CDR1 MDHEN and CDR2 SYDVKM come from the germline V gene. The CDR3 consists of 12 residues. In DNA, the CDR3 is TGTGCCAGCAGCCTTACAGGGAACGAGCAGTACTTC. It codes for CASSLTGNEQYF.